What follows describes a single T cell receptor beta chain. The data were obtained in a study of cytotoxic CD8 clonotypes in ibrutinib-treated CLL. Clones were sequenced by immunoSEQ multiplex PCR, and TCRdb holds only the in-frame ones, with some missing. The sample has about 150,000 clones; 76% are singletons. This CDR3 is 13 amino acids long. Germline-derived CDR1 and CDR2 are SGHRS and YFSETQ. The V gene lost 0 bases and the J gene lost 7 bases, with 8 bases spanning the gap. The chain has TRBV5-1 and TRBJ1-5, with a tentative D call TRBD1 (6 bases). This specimen consisted of PBMCs, obtained after 24 months of ibrutinib treatment. This TCR came from a human donor with chronic lymphocytic leukemia. CDR3 residues: CASSLEGEQPQHF. The CDR3 DNA reads TGCGCCAGCAGCTTGGAGGGGGAGCAGCCCCAGCATTTT.